Below, 24 T cell receptor beta chains from the same sample are listed, as sequenced in a study of shared clonotypes between healthy human individuals. Method: immunoSEQ multiplex PCR; TCRdb's copy keeps in-frame clones and lacks some. This sample has 500,000 or so clones, with roughly 95% found just once. Sequenced material: naive CD4+ T cells sorted from blood. The subset denotes: CD45RA+ positively selected. The receptors were gathered from a woman in her twenties or thirties in good health.

A single count supports this clone. The genes are TRBV9 and TRBJ2-3; D perhaps matches TRBD2 (6 bases). Germline CDR1 and CDR2: SGDLS and YYNGEE. CDR3 length equals 13 residues. V was shortened by 3 bases and J by 1 base, with 6 bases between the two germline ends. The CDR3, as DNA: TGTGCCAGCAGCGCTAGCGGCACAGATACGCAGTATTTT. Protein: CASSASGTDTQYF.

This clone appeared a single time. This chain's CDR3 is CASSLSVGGTVNWDGSYEQYF. In nucleotides, the CDR3 is TGTGCCAGCAGTTTATCAGTGGGGGGGACAGTGAATTGGGACGGGTCCTACGAGCAGTACTTC. The rearrangement joins TRBV28 to TRBJ2-7, with D perhaps TRBD1 or TRBD2 (7 bases each). The CDR3 spans 21 residues. The germline CDR1 and CDR2 sequences are MDHEN and SYDVKM. V shed 1 base and J shed 1 base, with 29 bases lying between them.

This rearrangement joins TRBV7-8 to TRBJ2-5; D is perhaps TRBD2 (5 bases). Trimming shortened V by 5 bases and J by 11 bases, and 21 bases separated the two germline ends. The CDR3 runs 14 residues. Germline V gene lookup returns CDR1 SGHVS and CDR2 FQNEAQ. This chain's CDR3 is CASSTSGRGTWQYF. Here the CDR3 DNA reads TGTGCCAGCAGCACCTCCGGACGGGGTACGTGGCAGTACTTC.

This clone appeared once. This sequence joins TRBV5-1 and TRBJ2-4, with TRBD1 matching 8 bases. CDR3 length equals 16 residues. V lost 4 bases and J lost 0; bases outside the gene matches: 6. The germline V gene has CDR1 SGHRS and CDR2 YFSETQ. The CDR3 region has the DNA TGCGCCAGCAGCACCAGACAGGGGATAGCCAAAAACATTCAGTACTTC. Translated, it gives CASSTRQGIAKNIQYF.

This rearrangement joins TRBV5-4 to TRBJ1-5; 7 bases map to TRBD1. The CDR3 totals 14 residues. J gave up 7 bases and V 0 bases, and 4 bases lay outside the gene matches. Germline CDR1 and CDR2: SGHNT and YYREEE (reference sequence). The CDR3 region has the DNA TGTGCCAGCAGCTTGGGACAGGGAAGGCAGCCCCAGCATTTT. Its protein is CASSLGQGRQPQHF.

The CDR3 loop reads CASSSRGYNYGYTF. The CDR3 bases are TGTGCCAGCAGTTCAAGGGGATATAACTATGGCTACACCTTC. This chain uses TRBV6-5 with TRBJ1-2; the D gene is possibly TRBD1 (5 bases). CDR1 and CDR2 (germline): MNHEY, SVGAGI. Between the trimmed V and J ends, which lost 4 bases and 1 base, there was a span of 10 bases. The CDR3 is 14 residues long.

The chain couples TRBV27 to TRBJ2-7, with 15 bases identical to TRBD2. V lost 6 bases, J lost 3 bases, and 6 bases stayed unmatched. This CDR3 is built from 16 residues. Germline CDR1 reads MNHEY; CDR2 reads SMNVEV (reference sequence). CDR3 DNA sequence: TGTGCCAGCAGGAGGACTAGCGGGAGGGCCGGCTACGAGCAGTACTTC. It codes for CASRRTSGRAGYEQYF.

The CDR3 loop reads CASSPTPSSADTQYF. Here the CDR3 DNA reads TGTGCCAGCAGCCCCACACCCTCTAGCGCAGATACGCAGTATTTT. The rearrangement joins TRBV5-4 to TRBJ2-3; D is perhaps TRBD2 (6 bases). The CDR3 has 15 amino acids. CDR1 is SGHNT and CDR2 is YYREEE in the germline V gene (reference sequence). The germline V and J ends were trimmed by 4 bases and 4 bases, with 16 bases remaining between them. Full variable domain (remainder filled in from reference TRBV5-4 and TRBJ2-3): ETGVTQSPTHLIKTRGQQVTLRCSSQSGHNTVSWYQQALGQGPQFIFQYYREEENGRGNFPPRFSGLQFPNYSSELNVNALELDDSALYLCASSPTPSSADTQYFGPGTRLTVL.

The V call is TRBV7-9, the J call TRBJ1-3; D is unclear. In germline, CDR1 is SEHNR, CDR2 FQNEAQ (reference sequence). The V end lost 5 bases, the J end lost 4 bases, and 12 bases lay between the germline ends. CDR3 size: 14 residues. CDR3 nucleotides: TGTGCCAGCAGCCGCACCGGGATAGGAAACACCATATATTTT. This encodes CASSRTGIGNTIYF.

J is TRBJ2-2 and V is TRBV5-1; TRBD1 agrees at 7 bases. This CDR3 is 18 amino acids long. Germline V gives CDR1 SGHRS, CDR2 YFSETQ. With V trimmed by 3 bases and J by 1 base, 12 bases remained unmatched. The CDR3 DNA reads as TGCGCCAGCAGCTGGAGGCCCCAGACAGGGCAGAACACCGGGGAGCTGTTTTTT. This codes for CASSWRPQTGQNTGELFF. Together with reference TRBV5-1 and TRBJ2-2, the CDR3 gives the full variable domain: KAGVTQTPRYLIKTRGQQVTLSCSPISGHRSVSWYQQTPGQGLQFLFEYFSETQRNKGNFPGRFSGRQFSNSRSEMNVSTLELGDSALYLCASSWRPQTGQNTGELFFGEGSRLTVL.

V usage is TRBV18 and J usage is TRBJ2-1, with unresolved D. V was trimmed by 5 bases and J by 4 bases, leaving 18 bases between them. The germline V gene encodes CDR1 KGHSH and CDR2 LQKENI. The CDR3 is made up of 16 amino acids. The CDR3 nucleotides are TGTGCCAGCTCATTCTCCGGGCCTCCCGAGTACAATGAGCAGTTCTTC. Protein: CASSFSGPPEYNEQFF.

The chain employs TRBV2 and TRBJ2-2; D is possibly TRBD1 (6 bases). The CDR3 has 14 residues. The ends were cut back, 8 bases at V and 4 bases at J, with 14 bases in the middle. The germline CDR1 and CDR2 sequences are SNHLY and FYNNEI. CDR3 sequence reads: CASHRDTFTGELFF. CDR3 coding DNA: TGTGCCAGCCACCGGGACACGTTCACCGGGGAGCTGTTTTTT.

Only one count was recorded for this clone. V and J are TRBV11-1 and TRBJ2-1, with 9 bases matching TRBD1. CDR3 length: 15 amino acids. CDR1 and CDR2 from the germline V gene are SGHAT and FQDESV (reference sequence). The J segment lost 9 bases and the V segment lost 5 bases, leaving 11 bases of the junction unmatched. This CDR3 reads CASSHSGQGVPEQFF. CDR3 sequence (DNA): TGTGCCAGCAGCCATTCGGGACAGGGCGTTCCTGAGCAGTTCTTC.

The chain uses TRBV5-1 and TRBJ1-4; D unclear. From germline, CDR1 is SGHRS and CDR2 YFSETQ. CDR3 size: 15 residues. V lost 5 bases to trimming and J lost 8 bases, with 19 bases between them. The CDR3 region is CASRHRTGSKEKLFF. The DNA for the CDR3 is TGCGCCAGCAGACACCGGACGGGCTCGAAAGAAAAACTGTTTTTT.

The chain links TRBV4-1 to TRBJ1-2; maybe TRBD1 (5 bases). V lost 4 bases, J lost 2 bases, and 14 bases lay in between. Germline V CDR1 and CDR2: MGHRA, YSYEKL. The CDR3 loop spans 15 amino acids. In DNA form, the CDR3 reads TGCGCCAGCAGCCCCAAGGGGTCTGGGAACTATGGCTACACCTTC. Its translation: CASSPKGSGNYGYTF.

In this sample, this clone turned up once. This chain connects TRBV19 to TRBJ2-7; the D is unclear. Germline assignment: CDR1 LNHDA and CDR2 SQIVND (reference sequence). V was cut by 6 bases and J by 2 bases, with 11 bases left in between. The CDR3 is 13 amino acids. CDR3 sequence (DNA): TGTGCCAGTAGCATGGACCAAGCCTACGAGCAGTACTTC. Translation gives CASSMDQAYEQYF.

This clone was seen a handful of times. J is TRBJ1-2 and V is TRBV5-1, with D maybe TRBD1 (6 bases). CDR3 length equals 14 residues. In germline, CDR1 is SGHRS, CDR2 YFSETQ. V lost 0 bases to trimming and J lost 4 bases, with 10 bases between them. The CDR3 loop is CASSLEGEGYGYTF. The DNA for the CDR3 is TGCGCCAGCAGCTTGGAGGGGGAAGGCTATGGCTACACCTTC.

The rearrangement joins TRBV28 to TRBJ2-3; TRBD1 matches 8 bases. CDR1 MDHEN and CDR2 SYDVKM come from the germline V gene. J gave up 5 bases and V 6 bases, and 10 bases lay outside the gene matches. CDR3 length: 15 residues. CDR3 sequence: CASRSGQGWVDTQYF. The CDR3 DNA reads TGTGCCAGCAGGTCAGGACAGGGATGGGTAGATACGCAGTATTTT.

This clone was picked up a small number of times. The DNA for the CDR3 is TGTGCCAGCGAAAGATTGGGCAGGGTGAACGAGCAGTACTTC. Translating gives CASERLGRVNEQYF. The chain joins TRBV2 to TRBJ2-7, with D possibly being TRBD1 (5 bases). V was pared by 8 bases and J by 5 bases, with 19 bases between. Germline V gives CDR1 SNHLY, CDR2 FYNNEI. CDR3 length: 14 amino acids. The variable domain in full, with the rest retrieved from reference TRBV2 and TRBJ2-7, is EPEVTQTPSHQVTQMGQEVILRCVPISNHLYFYWYRQILGQKVEFLVSFYNNEISEKSEIFDDQFSVERPDGSNFTLKIRSTKLEDSAMYFCASERLGRVNEQYFGPGTRLTVT.

CDR3 sequence: CASRYQKGARGTQYF. In nucleotides, the CDR3 is TGTGCAAGTCGCTACCAGAAGGGGGCCCGGGGTACGCAGTATTTT. The rearrangement links TRBV12-2 to TRBJ2-3; the table calls TRBD1, which could not be checked here. TRBV12-2 is listed as a pseudogene. This CDR3 has 15 amino acids.

The chain joins TRBV20-1 to TRBJ2-7; D is undetermined. Trimming removed 3 bases from V and 7 bases from J, with 10 bases in between. The CDR3 extends over 11 amino acids. Germline V gives CDR1 DFQATT, CDR2 SNEGSKA (reference sequence). CDR3 sequence: CSARTEREQYF. The CDR3 bases are TGCAGTGCTAGGACCGAACGGGAGCAGTACTTC.

The chain employs TRBV6-5 and TRBJ1-5; no definite D call. In germline, CDR1 is MNHEY, CDR2 SVGAGI. V was trimmed by 0 bases and J by 6 bases, leaving 12 bases between them. The CDR3 runs to 15 residues. CDR3 nucleotides: TGTGCCAGCAGTTACTCTTCAATCATGGGTCAGCCCCAGCATTTT. Protein product: CASSYSSIMGQPQHF.

About this clone: This same CDR3 is encoded by further DNA sequences in the sample. The chain recombines TRBV28 with TRBJ2-6; D gene uncertain. The CDR3 is made up of 13 amino acids. V was trimmed by 6 bases and J by 0 bases, leaving 3 bases between them. The germline CDR1 and CDR2 sequences are MDHEN and SYDVKM. The CDR3 spells CASSLSGANVLTF. In DNA form, the CDR3 reads TGTGCCAGCAGCCTCTCTGGGGCCAACGTCCTGACTTTC.

The chain employs TRBV4-1 and TRBJ1-2; D remains unclear. The CDR3 contains 17 residues. Trimming took off 4 bases at V and 4 bases at J, with 22 bases between the two ends. Germline V lookup: CDR1 MGHRA, CDR2 YSYEKL. CDR3 DNA: TGCGCCAGCAGCCTACAGCAGGAAGTGGACTACTCCTATGGCTACACCTTC. This sequence encodes CASSLQQEVDYSYGYTF.